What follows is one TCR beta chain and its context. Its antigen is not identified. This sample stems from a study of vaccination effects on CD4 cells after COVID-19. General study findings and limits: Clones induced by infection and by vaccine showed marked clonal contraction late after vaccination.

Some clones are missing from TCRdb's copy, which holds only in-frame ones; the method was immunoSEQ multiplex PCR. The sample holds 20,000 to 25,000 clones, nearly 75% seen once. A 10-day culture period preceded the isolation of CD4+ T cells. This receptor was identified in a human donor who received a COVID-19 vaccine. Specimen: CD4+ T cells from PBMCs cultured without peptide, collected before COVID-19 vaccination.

The DNA for the CDR3 is TGTGCCACCGAGGGACAGGTTTACGAGCAGTACTTC. Translated: CATEGQVYEQYF. This chain joins TRBV28 and TRBJ2-7; 8 bases align to TRBD1. The V and J ends lost 10 bases and 4 bases, in that order; junction bases with no gene match: 6. Germline CDR1 and CDR2: MDHEN and SYDVKM. This CDR3 comprises 12 residues.